Listed below are T cell receptor beta chains from one sample, sequenced in a study of CD8 T cells in Susac syndrome. TCRdb recomputed calls from the immunoSEQ multiplex PCR reads with MiXCR, one row per CDR3 protein. The sample has about 130,000 distinct CDR3 sequences, more than 90% seen once; the top ten hold roughly 0.087%. The sequencing input was CD4+ T cells from PBMCs. These receptors were obtained from a human donor in good health. CDR3s include the opening cysteine and the closing phenylalanine or tryptophan. The order of the fields is V gene, clone size, J gene, D gene, CDR3 protein, CDR3 DNA. The D gene is left open where the match is weak. For some rows the clone size is stated as once, few or many, or as a class when expanded; others skip it.

TRBV29-1	-	TRBJ1-2	TRBD1	CSVEGQGYGYTF	TGCAGCGTTGAAGGACAGGGCTATGGCTACACCTTC
TRBV30	-	TRBJ1-2	-	CAWTTLLRRGPGYGYTF	TGTGCCTGGACCACACTCTTGAGAAGGGGACCCGGCTATGGCTACACCTTC
TRBV5-6	-	TRBJ1-2	-	CASALREHYGYTF	TGTGCCAGCGCTTTAAGGGAGCACTATGGCTACACCTTC
TRBV15	-	TRBJ1-6	-	CATSSGRLDLHF	TGTGCCACCAGCAGTGGGAGATTGGATCTCCACTTT
TRBV3-1	-	TRBJ1-1	-	CASSLQGSRSEAFF	TGTGCCAGCAGTCTACAGGGTTCTAGGTCTGAAGCTTTCTTT
TRBV6-1	-	TRBJ1-4	TRBD1	CASSHRRQGFEKLFF	TGTGCCAGCAGTCACCGGCGACAGGGTTTTGAAAAACTGTTTTTT
TRBV2	-	TRBJ1-2	TRBD1	CASSEGGRGYGYTF	TGTGCCAGCAGTGAAGGGGGCAGGGGGTATGGCTACACCTTC
TRBV27	once	TRBJ2-1	TRBD2	CASSPGLEQFF	TGTGCCAGCAGTCCGGGACTAGAGCAGTTCTTC
TRBV5-1	-	TRBJ2-1	TRBD2	CASSAGTSAHEQFF	TGCGCCAGCAGCGCCGGGACTAGCGCGCATGAGCAGTTCTTC
TRBV3-1	-	TRBJ2-7	-	CASSPFWAEHEQYF	TGTGCCAGCAGCCCTTTTTGGGCGGAGCACGAGCAGTACTTC
TRBV27	-	TRBJ2-6	-	CASSLQGANVLTF	TGTGCCAGCAGTCTTCAGGGGGCCAACGTCCTGACTTTC
TRBV20-1	-	TRBJ1-2	-	CSASIADPANYGYTF	TGCAGTGCTAGTATCGCCGATCCAGCTAACTATGGCTACACCTTC
TRBV12-3/TRBV12-4	-	TRBJ2-7	-	CASSLRSYEQYF	TGTGCCAGCAGCCTTCGCTCCTACGAGCAGTACTTC
TRBV7-7	once	TRBJ2-3	TRBD1	CASSPGAGGADTQYF	TGTGCTAGCAGCCCTGGGGCAGGGGGCGCAGATACGCAGTATTTT
TRBV20-1	-	TRBJ2-1	-	CSATLPGAYNEQFF	TGCAGTGCTACCTTACCCGGAGCCTACAATGAGCAGTTCTTC